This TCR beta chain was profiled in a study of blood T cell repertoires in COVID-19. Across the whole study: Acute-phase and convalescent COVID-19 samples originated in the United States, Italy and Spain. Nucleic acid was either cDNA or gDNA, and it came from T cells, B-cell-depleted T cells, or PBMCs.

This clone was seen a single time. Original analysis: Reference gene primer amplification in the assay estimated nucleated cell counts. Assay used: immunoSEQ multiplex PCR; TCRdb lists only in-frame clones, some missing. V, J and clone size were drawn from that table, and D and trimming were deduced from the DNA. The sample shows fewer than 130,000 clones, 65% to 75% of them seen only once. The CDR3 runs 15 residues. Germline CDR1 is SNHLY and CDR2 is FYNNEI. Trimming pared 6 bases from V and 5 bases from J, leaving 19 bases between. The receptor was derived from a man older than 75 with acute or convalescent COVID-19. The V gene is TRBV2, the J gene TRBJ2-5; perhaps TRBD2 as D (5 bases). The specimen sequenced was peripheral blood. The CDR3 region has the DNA TGTGCCAGCAGGGCGGAAGTAGCGAGTGTCGAGACCCAGTACTTC. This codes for CASRAEVASVETQYF.